This TCR beta chain comes out of a study of control samples from healthy donors and cancer patients. The CDR3 consists of 14 residues. The V gene end was trimmed by 2 bases and the J gene end by 3 bases; junction bases not matched to a gene: 1. Germline V CDR1 and CDR2: SGHTA, FQGNSA. The repertoire was sequenced with immunoSEQ multiplex PCR; TCRdb's copy has only in-frame clones and lacks some. The table shows 150,000 to 200,000 clones, with 85% to 90% occurring only once. The chain is built from TRBV7-2 and TRBJ2-1, with 7 bases that match TRBD1. This clonotype was obtained from a woman aged 45 to 65 in good health. Material: blood. In nucleotides, the CDR3 is TGTGCCAGCAGCTTACGGGACAGCTACAATGAGCAGTTCTTC. Translating it yields CASSLRDSYNEQFF.